A selection of T cell receptor beta chains follows, all from one sample in a study of blood T cell repertoires in COVID-19. Clones were sequenced by immunoSEQ multiplex PCR, and TCRdb holds only the in-frame ones, with some missing. Here the sample spans about 160,000 clones, 85% being singletons. Sequencing was performed on peripheral blood. These receptor sequences come from a human donor with acute or convalescent COVID-19. The donor label of this sample is uncertain. Both conserved end residues are part of each CDR3. A D gene is named only where the DNA matches it firmly. Clone size is stated in some rows and not others, as once, few, many or a class when expanded.

j_call,v_call,clone_size,d_call,cdr3_nt,cdr3_aa
TRBJ2-7,TRBV19,-,-,TGTGCCAGTAGTTCTTCGGGGGTGCACGAGCAGTACTTC,CASSSSGVHEQYF
TRBJ1-3,TRBV30,-,-,TGTGCCTGGAATCGGGGGGCGAGCTCTGGAAACACCATATATTTT,CAWNRGASSGNTIYF
TRBJ2-5,TRBV7-2,-,-,TGTGCCAGCAGCTTCGGCGGCGGCCAAGAGACCCAGTACTTC,CASSFGGGQETQYF
TRBJ2-3,TRBV30,-,-,TGTGCCTGGAGACGGGGGTACGGCACAGATACGCAGTATTTT,CAWRRGYGTDTQYF
TRBJ1-2,TRBV29-1,-,TRBD1,TGCAGCGTTGAAGCCAGGGGGATGTATGGCTACACCTTC,CSVEARGMYGYTF
TRBJ1-2,TRBV5-6,-,-,TGTGCCAGCAGCTTGAGCCCGGGAGGCTACACCTTC,CASSLSPGGYTF
TRBJ1-4,TRBV11-2,-,TRBD1,TGTGCCAGCAGCTTCCAGGGGGCGTTAGCAACTAATGAAAAACTGTTTTTT,CASSFQGALATNEKLFF
TRBJ1-4,TRBV29-1,-,-,TGCAGCGTTGTGACATCAACTAATGAAAAACTGTTTTTT,CSVVTSTNEKLFF
TRBJ1-5,TRBV28,-,-,TGTGCCAGCACGCCGGGAGGGAACAATCAGCCCCAGCATTTT,CASTPGGNNQPQHF
TRBJ2-1,TRBV18,-,TRBD1,TGTGCCAGCTCACCTCAAGGGACAGGGGGCCGGAATGAGCAGTTCTTC,CASSPQGTGGRNEQFF
TRBJ1-5,TRBV28,-,TRBD1,TGTGCCAGCAGCCAGGACAGGGGTGGCAATCAGCCCCAGCATTTT,CASSQDRGGNQPQHF
TRBJ1-5,TRBV10-3,-,-,TGTGCCATCAGTGAGTCCCCGAGCAACCGCAATCAGCCCCAGCATTTT,CAISESPSNRNQPQHF
TRBJ2-7,TRBV4-3,-,-,TGCGCCAGCAGCCAAGATCCGGGGAGGCCCTACGAGCAGTACTTC,CASSQDPGRPYEQYF
TRBJ2-5,TRBV9,-,TRBD2,TGTGCCAGCAGCGTGGCGGGGGGGGAACAAGAGACCCAGTACTTC,CASSVAGGEQETQYF
TRBJ2-7,TRBV6-5,-,-,TGTGCCAGCAGTCCCGAGGGAATTAAGCAGTACTTC,CASSPEGIKQYF
TRBJ2-3,TRBV2,-,TRBD2,TGTGCCAGCAGGTCTAGCGGGTATACGCAGTATTTT,CASRSSGYTQYF
TRBJ2-1,TRBV5-6,-,TRBD1,TGTGCCAGCAGCTTCTTAGTGACAGGGGCCGGCAATGAGCAGTTCTTC,CASSFLVTGAGNEQFF
TRBJ1-3,TRBV5-1,-,-,TGCGCCAGCAGAATTGGAGCGGGGCGAGGTGGAAACACCATATATTTT,CASRIGAGRGGNTIYF
TRBJ2-5,TRBV7-2,once,-,TGTGCCAGCAGCTTAGGAACAACGCCCCAAGAGACCCAGTACTTC,CASSLGTTPQETQYF
TRBJ1-3,TRBV30,-,-,TGTGCCTTGACAGCGACCTCTGGAAACACCATATATTTT,CALTATSGNTIYF
TRBJ1-5,TRBV7-2,few,TRBD1,TGTGCCAGCAGCTCCCGGACAGGGCGCGATCAGCCCCAGCATTTT,CASSSRTGRDQPQHF
TRBJ2-2,TRBV6-5,few,-,TGTGCCAGCACATGGGGCTCCCAGGGCGGGGAGCTGTTTTTT,CASTWGSQGGELFF
TRBJ1-3,TRBV7-8,-,TRBD1,TGTGCCAGCAGCCCCGCAGGGGGTTATGGAAACACCATATATTTT,CASSPAGGYGNTIYF
TRBJ1-4,TRBV5-1,-,TRBD1,TGCGCCAGCAGCTTTTCCAGGGGGCGCGTAACTAATGAAAAACTGTTTTTT,CASSFSRGRVTNEKLFF
TRBJ1-6,TRBV2,-,-,TGTGCCAGCAGCCGGGACCCAGGGGAATATGCACCCCTCCACTTT,CASSRDPGEYAPLHF
TRBJ2-2,TRBV10-3,few,-,TGTGCCATCAGCGAAACTTACTCCACCGGGGAGCTGTTTTTT,CAISETYSTGELFF
TRBJ2-7,TRBV3-1/TRBV3-2,-,-,TGTGCCAGCAGCCTCTCTCCCGGGGACTTTTCCTACGAGCAGTACTTC,CASSLSPGDFSYEQYF
TRBJ1-1,TRBV4-2,-,TRBD1,TGTGCCAGCAGCCAAGATGATGACAGGGACACTGAAGCTTTCTTT,CASSQDDDRDTEAFF
TRBJ1-2,TRBV27,once,-,TGTGCCAGCAGTTCGGGGTTAGCTAACTATGGCTACACCTTC,CASSSGLANYGYTF
TRBJ2-5,TRBV11-3,-,-,TGTGCCAGCAGCTTTCAAGTGCGGGCCAAAGAGACCCAGTACTTC,CASSFQVRAKETQYF
TRBJ2-1,TRBV4-1,-,-,TGCGCCAGCAGCCAAGAGGTCGGGGTTACACTCTACAATGAGCAGTTCTTC,CASSQEVGVTLYNEQFF
TRBJ2-7,TRBV7-8,-,TRBD2,TGTGCCAGCAGCTCACTAGCGGGACCCTACGAGCAGTACTTC,CASSSLAGPYEQYF
TRBJ2-7,TRBV28,-,-,TGTGCCAGCACCCCGACCAGGGTTTCCTCCTACGAGCAGTACTTC,CASTPTRVSSYEQYF
TRBJ2-7,TRBV6-1,-,TRBD2,TGTGCCAGCAGTGAAATGGAAAAGGCGGGGGGCCTAGAGCAGTACTTC,CASSEMEKAGGLEQYF
TRBJ2-7,TRBV6-5,few,-,TGTGCCAGCAGTTACGACACATCTTACTCCTACGAGCAGTACTTC,CASSYDTSYSYEQYF
TRBJ2-4,TRBV7-2,-,-,TGTGCCAGCAGCACCGACCCCGGCACAGTCGTGCTGTACTTC,CASSTDPGTVVLYF
TRBJ2-1,TRBV6-6,-,TRBD2,TGTGCCAGCAGTTATGGGCAGTGGGGAGGGGATGAGCAGTTCTTC,CASSYGQWGGDEQFF
TRBJ1-6,TRBV6-6,-,TRBD1,TGTGCCAGCAGTTACTCTGGGACAGCTAATTCACCCCTCCACTTT,CASSYSGTANSPLHF
TRBJ1-6,TRBV15,-,-,TGTGCCACCAGAGTGGGGGCGCAAAATTCACCCCTCCACTTT,CATRVGAQNSPLHF
TRBJ2-7,TRBV30,-,-,TGTGCCTGGAGTGACAGGGTTAGGGAGCAGTACTTC,CAWSDRVREQYF
TRBJ1-2,TRBV7-9,-,-,TGTGCCAGCAGCTTGGAGGCGGGGGGCTATGGCTACACCTTC,CASSLEAGGYGYTF
TRBJ1-2,TRBV3-1/TRBV3-2,-,-,TGTGCCAGCAGCCAATACACGAACTATGGCTACACCTTC,CASSQYTNYGYTF
TRBJ2-3,TRBV4-3,-,TRBD2,TGCGCCAGCAGCCAAGTATTTAGCGGGGGGGCAAAAGATACGCAGTATTTT,CASSQVFSGGAKDTQYF
TRBJ2-1,TRBV3-1/TRBV3-2,-,TRBD2,TGTGCCAGCAGCACTGGGACTAGCGGTTCTAGGCATGAGCAGTTCTTC,CASSTGTSGSRHEQFF